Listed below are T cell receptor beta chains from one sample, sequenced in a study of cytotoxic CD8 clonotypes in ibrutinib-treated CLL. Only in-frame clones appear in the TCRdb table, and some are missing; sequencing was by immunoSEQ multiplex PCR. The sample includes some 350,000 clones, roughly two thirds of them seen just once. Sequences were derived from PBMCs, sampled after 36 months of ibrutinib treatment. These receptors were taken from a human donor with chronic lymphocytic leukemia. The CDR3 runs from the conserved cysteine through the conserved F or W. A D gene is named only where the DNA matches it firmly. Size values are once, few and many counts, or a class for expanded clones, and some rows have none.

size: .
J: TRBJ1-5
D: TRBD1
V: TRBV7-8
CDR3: CASSRDRGGGNQPQHF
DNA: TGTGCCAGCAGCCGGGACAGGGGAGGGGGAAATCAGCCCCAGCATTTT

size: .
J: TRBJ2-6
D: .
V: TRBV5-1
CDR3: CASSWDHYSSGANVLTF
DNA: TGCGCCAGCAGCTGGGATCATTATAGCTCTGGGGCCAACGTCCTGACTTTC

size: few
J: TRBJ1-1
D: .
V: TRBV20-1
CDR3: CSAWPGSEAFF
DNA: TGCAGTGCGTGGCCGGGCTCCGAAGCTTTCTTT

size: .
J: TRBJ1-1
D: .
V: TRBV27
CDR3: CASSLSRGAIKAFF
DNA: TGTGCCAGCAGTTTATCTCGGGGTGCAATAAAAGCTTTCTTT

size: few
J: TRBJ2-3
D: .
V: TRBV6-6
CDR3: CASSERRGTDTQYF
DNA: TGTGCCAGCAGTGAGCGGCGGGGCACAGATACGCAGTATTTT

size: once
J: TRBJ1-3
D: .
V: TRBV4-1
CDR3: CASSQRGDSGNTIYF
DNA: TGCGCCAGCAGCCAACGAGGGGACTCTGGAAACACCATATATTTT

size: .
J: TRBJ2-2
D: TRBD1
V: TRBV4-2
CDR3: CASSQDGTGLLTNTGELFF
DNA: TGTGCCAGCAGCCAAGATGGGACAGGGCTACTAACGAACACCGGGGAGCTGTTTTTT

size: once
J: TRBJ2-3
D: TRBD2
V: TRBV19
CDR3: CASSIDLRPRLAGGPITDTQYF
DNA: TGTGCCAGTAGTATAGATCTACGGCCCCGACTAGCGGGAGGGCCTATCACAGATACGCAGTATTTT

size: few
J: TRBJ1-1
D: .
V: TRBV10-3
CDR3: CAISSLGRETEAFF
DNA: TGTGCCATCAGCAGCTTGGGAAGGGAAACTGAAGCTTTCTTT

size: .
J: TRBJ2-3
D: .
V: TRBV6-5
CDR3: CASRSGSTDTQYF
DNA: TGTGCCAGCAGGTCCGGGTCCACAGATACGCAGTATTTT

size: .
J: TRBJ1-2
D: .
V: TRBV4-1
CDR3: CASSPGNAGINYGYTF
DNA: TGCGCCAGCAGCCCAGGCAACGCAGGGATTAACTATGGCTACACCTTC

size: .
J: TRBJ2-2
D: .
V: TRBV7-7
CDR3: CASSLGRNTGELFF
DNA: TGTGCCAGCAGCCTGGGACGGAACACCGGGGAGCTGTTTTTT

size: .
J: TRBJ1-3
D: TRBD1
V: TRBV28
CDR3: CASSSRGAGGPIGNTIYF
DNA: TGTGCCAGCAGTTCTCGGGGTGCAGGGGGCCCAATTGGAAACACCATATATTTT

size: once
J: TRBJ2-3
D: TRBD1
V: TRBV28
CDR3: CASSPPGQGLTDTDTQYF
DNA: TGTGCCAGCAGCCCCCCGGGACAGGGGCTAACGGACACAGATACGCAGTATTTT

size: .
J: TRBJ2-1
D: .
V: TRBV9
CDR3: CASSVDLSLLEQFF
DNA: TGTGCCAGCAGCGTGGACCTTTCACTACTTGAGCAGTTCTTC

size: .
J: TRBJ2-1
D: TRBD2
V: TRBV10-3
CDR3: CAISGTSVRPGVEQFF
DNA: TGTGCCATCAGTGGGACTAGCGTTCGGCCTGGGGTTGAGCAGTTCTTC

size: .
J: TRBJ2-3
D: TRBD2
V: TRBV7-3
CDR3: CASSLDPQERLAGGPTDTQYF
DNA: TGTGCCAGCAGCTTAGATCCGCAGGAGAGACTAGCGGGAGGCCCCACAGATACGCAGTATTTT

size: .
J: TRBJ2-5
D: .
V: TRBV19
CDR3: CASSVGETQYF
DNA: TGTGCCAGTTCCGTTGGGGAGACCCAGTACTTC

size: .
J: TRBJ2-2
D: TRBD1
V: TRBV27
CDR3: CASWDRGRTGELFF
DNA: TGTGCCAGCTGGGACAGGGGGCGAACCGGGGAGCTGTTTTTT

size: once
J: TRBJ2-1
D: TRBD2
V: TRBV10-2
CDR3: CASSELAGVGQFF
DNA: TGCGCCAGCAGTGAGTTAGCGGGAGTCGGGCAGTTCTTC

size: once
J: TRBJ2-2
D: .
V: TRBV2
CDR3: CASSWGTSNTGELFF
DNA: TGTGCCAGCTCCTGGGGCACTTCGAACACCGGGGAGCTGTTTTTT

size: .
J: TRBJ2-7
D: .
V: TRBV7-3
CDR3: CASSLRGGGPEVHEQYF
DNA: TGTGCCAGCAGCTTAAGAGGAGGGGGACCAGAAGTTCACGAGCAGTACTTC

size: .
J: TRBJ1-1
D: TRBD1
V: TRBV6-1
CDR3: CASKGTANTEAFF
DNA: TGTGCCAGCAAGGGGACAGCGAACACTGAAGCTTTCTTT

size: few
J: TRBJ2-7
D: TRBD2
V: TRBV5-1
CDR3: CASSLVTGGYYEQYF
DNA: TGCGCCAGCAGCTTGGTGACGGGAGGGTACTACGAGCAGTACTTC

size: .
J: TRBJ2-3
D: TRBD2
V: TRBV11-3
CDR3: CASSSPGLAGGDTQYF
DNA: TGTGCCAGCAGCTCCCCCGGACTAGCGGGGGGAGATACGCAGTATTTT

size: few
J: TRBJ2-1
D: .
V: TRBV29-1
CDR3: CSAPGLAISYNEQFF
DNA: TGCAGCGCTCCAGGGCTAGCGATCTCCTACAATGAGCAGTTCTTC

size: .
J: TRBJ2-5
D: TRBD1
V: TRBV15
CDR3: CATSSAGQGSETQYF
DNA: TGTGCCACCAGCAGCGCGGGACAGGGCTCAGAGACCCAGTACTTC

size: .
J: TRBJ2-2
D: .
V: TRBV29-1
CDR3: CSVSGNTGELFF
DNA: TGCAGCGTTTCCGGGAACACCGGGGAGCTGTTTTTT

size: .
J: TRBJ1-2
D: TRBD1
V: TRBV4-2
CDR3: CASSQERAGGAYGYTF
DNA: TGTGCCAGCAGCCAAGAAAGGGCAGGGGGTGCCTATGGCTACACCTTC

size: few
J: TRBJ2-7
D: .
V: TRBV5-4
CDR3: CASSLDGAGSYEQYF
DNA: TGTGCCAGCAGCTTGGACGGGGCTGGGTCCTACGAGCAGTACTTC

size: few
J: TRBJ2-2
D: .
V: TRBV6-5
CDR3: CASTQTLNTGELFF
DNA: TGTGCCAGCACCCAGACTTTGAACACCGGGGAGCTGTTTTTT

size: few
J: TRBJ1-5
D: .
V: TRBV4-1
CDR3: CASSQDGPRLQPQHF
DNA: TGCGCCAGCAGCCAAGATGGGCCGCGGCTACAGCCCCAGCATTTT

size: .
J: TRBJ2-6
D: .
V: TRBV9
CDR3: CASSPRPSSGANVLTF
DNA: TGTGCCAGCAGCCCACGACCGAGCTCTGGGGCCAACGTCCTGACTTTC

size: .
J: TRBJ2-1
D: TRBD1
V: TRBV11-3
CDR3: CASSLQGVYNEQFF
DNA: TGTGCCAGCAGCTTACAGGGGGTCTACAATGAGCAGTTCTTC

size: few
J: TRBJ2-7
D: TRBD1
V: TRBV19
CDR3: CASRGQGASGPYEQYF
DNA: TGTGCCAGTAGGGGACAGGGGGCAAGTGGGCCCTACGAGCAGTACTTC

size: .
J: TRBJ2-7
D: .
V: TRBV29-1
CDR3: CSVTQGYEQYF
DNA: TGCAGCGTGACCCAGGGCTACGAGCAGTACTTC

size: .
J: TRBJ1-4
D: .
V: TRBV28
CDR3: CASRAQGVKEKLFF
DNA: TGTGCCAGCAGGGCACAGGGAGTAAAGGAAAAACTGTTTTTT

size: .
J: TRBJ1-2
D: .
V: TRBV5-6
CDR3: CASSLQDTNYGYTF
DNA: TGTGCCAGCAGCTTGCAGGACACTAACTATGGCTACACCTTC

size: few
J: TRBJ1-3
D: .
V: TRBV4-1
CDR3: CASSPREGNTIYF
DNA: TGCGCCAGCAGCCCCCGAGAGGGAAACACCATATATTTT

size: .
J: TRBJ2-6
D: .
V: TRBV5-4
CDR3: CASGASGANVLTF
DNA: TGTGCCAGCGGGGCCTCTGGGGCCAACGTCCTGACTTTC

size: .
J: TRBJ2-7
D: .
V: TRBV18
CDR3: CASSPLTYEQYF
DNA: TGTGCCAGCTCACCGCTTACCTACGAGCAGTACTTC

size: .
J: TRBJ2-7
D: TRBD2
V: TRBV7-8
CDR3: CASSLPGLAGDYEQYF
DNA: TGTGCCAGCAGCTTGCCCGGACTAGCGGGAGACTACGAGCAGTACTTC

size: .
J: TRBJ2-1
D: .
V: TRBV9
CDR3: CASSARGAPSYNEQFF
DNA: TGTGCCAGCAGCGCGAGGGGGGCCCCGTCCTACAATGAGCAGTTCTTC

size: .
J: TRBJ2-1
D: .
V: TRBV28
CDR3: CASGRDTGAYNEQFF
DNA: TGTGCCAGCGGCAGAGATACGGGAGCCTACAATGAGCAGTTCTTC

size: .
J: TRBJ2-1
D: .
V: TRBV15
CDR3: CATSRERSGWDEQFF
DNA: TGTGCCACCAGCAGAGAGCGGAGTGGGTGGGATGAGCAGTTCTTC

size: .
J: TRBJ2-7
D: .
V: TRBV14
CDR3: CASSQVYGPFSYEQYF
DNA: TGTGCCAGCAGCCAAGTTTACGGTCCTTTCTCCTACGAGCAGTACTTC

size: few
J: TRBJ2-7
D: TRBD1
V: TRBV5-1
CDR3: CASSGGTGDYEQYF
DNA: TGCGCCAGCAGCGGAGGGACAGGAGACTACGAGCAGTACTTC

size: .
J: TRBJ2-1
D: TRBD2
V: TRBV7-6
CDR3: CASSLGSGNYNEQFF
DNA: TGTGCCAGCAGCCTGGGAAGCGGGAACTACAATGAGCAGTTCTTC

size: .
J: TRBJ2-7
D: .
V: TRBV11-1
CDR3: CASSAGDRNGYEQYF
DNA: TGTGCCAGCAGCGCGGGGGACAGGAACGGCTACGAGCAGTACTTC

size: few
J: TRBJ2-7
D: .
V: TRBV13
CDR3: CASSLWSTYEQYF
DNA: TGTGCCAGCAGCTTATGGTCTACCTACGAGCAGTACTTC